Included here is one T cell receptor (beta chain) sequence, with context. Its matching antigen is unknown. Between the trimmed V and J ends, which lost 3 bases and 0 bases, there was a span of 15 bases. The CDR3 runs 16 residues. Germline CDR1 and CDR2: MNHEY and SMNVEV (reference sequence). The record originates from a study of T cell responses to AZD1222 COVID-19 vaccine. Findings and caveats of the study: Donors were mostly white British, more females; clonal diversity possibly underestimated. Epitopes outside B.1.351 and B.1.1.7 mutated regions reportedly drew nearly half of spike TCRs.

Assay: immunoSEQ multiplex PCR; the TCRdb copy retains only in-frame clones and omits some. Of around 200,000 clones listed, approximately 91% were seen once; the top ten hold approximately 0.98%. V is TRBV27 and J is TRBJ2-7; D is possibly TRBD1 or TRBD2 (5 bases each). The source material was peripheral blood, sampled on day 0 of AZD1222 vaccination. This TCR derives from an adult in good health. The CDR3, as DNA: TGTGCCAGCAGTTTGACTACCGAGGGGCGCTCCTACGAGCAGTACTTC. This gives the protein CASSLTTEGRSYEQYF.